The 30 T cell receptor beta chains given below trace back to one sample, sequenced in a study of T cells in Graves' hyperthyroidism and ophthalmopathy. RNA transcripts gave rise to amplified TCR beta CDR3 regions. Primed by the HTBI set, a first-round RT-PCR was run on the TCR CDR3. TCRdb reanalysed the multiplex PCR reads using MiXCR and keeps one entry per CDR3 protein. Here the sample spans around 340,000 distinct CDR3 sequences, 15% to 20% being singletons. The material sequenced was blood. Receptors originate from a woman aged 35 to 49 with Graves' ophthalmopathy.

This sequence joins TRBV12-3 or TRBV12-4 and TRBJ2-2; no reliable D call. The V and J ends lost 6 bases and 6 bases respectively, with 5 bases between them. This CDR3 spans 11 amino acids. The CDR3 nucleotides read TGTGCCAGCAGGGGGTCCGGGGAGCTGTTTTTT. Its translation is CASRGSGELFF.

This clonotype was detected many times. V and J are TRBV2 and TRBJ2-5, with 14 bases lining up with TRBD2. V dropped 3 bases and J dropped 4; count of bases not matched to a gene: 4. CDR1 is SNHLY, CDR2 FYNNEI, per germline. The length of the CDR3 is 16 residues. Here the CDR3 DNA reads TGTGCCAGCAGTGACTCCGGACTAGCGGGAGGAGAGACCCAGTACTTC. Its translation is CASSDSGLAGGETQYF.

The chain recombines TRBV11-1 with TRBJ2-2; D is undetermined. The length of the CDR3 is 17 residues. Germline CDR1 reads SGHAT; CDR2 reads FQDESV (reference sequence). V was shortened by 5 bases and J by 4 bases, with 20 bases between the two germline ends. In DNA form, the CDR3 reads TGTGCCAGCAGCCTAACACCGACAATATCCGGCACCGGGGAGCTGTTTTTT. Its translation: CASSLTPTISGTGELFF.

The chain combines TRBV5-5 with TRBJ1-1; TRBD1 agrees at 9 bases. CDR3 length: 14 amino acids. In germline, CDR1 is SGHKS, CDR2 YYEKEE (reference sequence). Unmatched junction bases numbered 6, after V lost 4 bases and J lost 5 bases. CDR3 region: CASSLGTGQTEAFF. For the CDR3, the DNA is TGTGCCAGCAGCCTGGGGACAGGGCAGACTGAAGCTTTCTTT.

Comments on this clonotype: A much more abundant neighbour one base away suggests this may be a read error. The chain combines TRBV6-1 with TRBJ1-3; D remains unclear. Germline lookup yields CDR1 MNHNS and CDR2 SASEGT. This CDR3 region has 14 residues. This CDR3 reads CASRMGGSGDTIYF. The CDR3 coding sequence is TGTGCCAGCAGGATGGGAGGATCTGGAGACACCATATATTTT.

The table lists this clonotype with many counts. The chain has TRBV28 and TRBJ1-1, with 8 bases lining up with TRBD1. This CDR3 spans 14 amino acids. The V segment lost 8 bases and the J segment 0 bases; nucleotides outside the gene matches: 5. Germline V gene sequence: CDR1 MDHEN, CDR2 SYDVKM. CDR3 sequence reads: CASVLTGVNTEAFF. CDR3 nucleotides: TGTGCCAGCGTCTTGACAGGGGTGAACACTGAAGCTTTCTTT. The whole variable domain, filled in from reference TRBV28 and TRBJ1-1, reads DVKVTQSSRYLVKRTGEKVFLECVQDMDHENMFWYRQDPGLGLRLIYFSYDVKMKEKGDIPEGYSVSREKKERFSLILESASTNQTSMYLCASVLTGVNTEAFFGQGTRLTVV.

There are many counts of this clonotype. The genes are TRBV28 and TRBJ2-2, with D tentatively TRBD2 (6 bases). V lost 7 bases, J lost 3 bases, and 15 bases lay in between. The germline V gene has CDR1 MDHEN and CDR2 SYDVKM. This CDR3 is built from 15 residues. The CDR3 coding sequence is TGTGCCAGCAAAAGGAGGGATCGGGACACCGGGGAGCTGTTTTTT. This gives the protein CASKRRDRDTGELFF.

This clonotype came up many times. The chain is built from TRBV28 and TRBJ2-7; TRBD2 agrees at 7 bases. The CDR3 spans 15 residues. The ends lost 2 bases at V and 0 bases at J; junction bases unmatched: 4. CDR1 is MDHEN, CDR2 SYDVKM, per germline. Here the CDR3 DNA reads TGTGCCAGCAGTTTAGGGGGGGAGCTCTCCTACGAGCAGTACTTC. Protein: CASSLGGELSYEQYF.

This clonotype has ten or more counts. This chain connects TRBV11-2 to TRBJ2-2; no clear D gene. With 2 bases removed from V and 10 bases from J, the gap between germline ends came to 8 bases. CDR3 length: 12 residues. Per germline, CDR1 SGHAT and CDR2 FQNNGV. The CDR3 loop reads CASSLRSAELFF. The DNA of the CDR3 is TGTGCCAGCAGCTTACGGTCGGCGGAGCTGTTTTTT. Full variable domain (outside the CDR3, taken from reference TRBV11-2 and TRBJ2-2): EAGVAQSPRYKIIEKRQSVAFWCNPISGHATLYWYQQILGQGPKLLIQFQNNGVVDDSQLPKDRFSAERLKGVDSTLKIQPAKLEDSAVYLCASSLRSAELFFGEGSRLTVL.

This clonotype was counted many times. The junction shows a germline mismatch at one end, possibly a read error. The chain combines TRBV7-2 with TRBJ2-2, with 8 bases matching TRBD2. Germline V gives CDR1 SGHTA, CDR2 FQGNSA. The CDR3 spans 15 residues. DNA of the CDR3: TGTGCCAGCAGCTTAGCGCGAACTAGCGGAGGACTACCCCTTTTT. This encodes CASSLARTSGGLPLF. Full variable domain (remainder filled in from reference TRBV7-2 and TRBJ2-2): GAGVSQSPSNKVTEKGKDVELRCDPISGHTALYWYRQSLGQGLEFLIYFQGNSAPDKSGLPSDRFSAERTGGSVSTLTIQRTQQEDSAVYLCASSLARTSGGLPLFGEGSRLTVL.

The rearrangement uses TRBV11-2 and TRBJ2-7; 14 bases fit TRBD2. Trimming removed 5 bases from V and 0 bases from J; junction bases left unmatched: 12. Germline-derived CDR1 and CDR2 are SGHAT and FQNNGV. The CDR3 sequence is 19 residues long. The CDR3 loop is CASSLPRTSGGTSSYEQYF. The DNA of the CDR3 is TGTGCCAGCAGCCTTCCCCGGACTAGCGGGGGGACGAGCTCCTACGAGCAGTACTTC.

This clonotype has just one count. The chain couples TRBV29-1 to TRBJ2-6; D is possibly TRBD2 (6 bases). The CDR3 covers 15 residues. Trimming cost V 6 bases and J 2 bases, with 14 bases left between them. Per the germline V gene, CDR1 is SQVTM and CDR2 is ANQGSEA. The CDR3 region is CSVEGDGAGANVLTF. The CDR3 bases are TGCAGCGTGGAGGGAGACGGGGCTGGGGCCAACGTCCTGACTTTC.

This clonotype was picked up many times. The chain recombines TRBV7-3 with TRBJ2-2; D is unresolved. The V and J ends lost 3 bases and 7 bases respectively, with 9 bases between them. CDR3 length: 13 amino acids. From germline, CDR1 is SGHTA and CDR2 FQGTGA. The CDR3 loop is CASSFTRDGELFF. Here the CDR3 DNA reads TGTGCCAGCAGCTTCACAAGGGACGGGGAGCTGTTTTTT.

The CDR3 here is CATSRTRAASETQYF. Here the CDR3 DNA reads TGTGCCACCAGCAGAACAAGAGCAGCATCAGAGACCCAGTACTTC. V usage is TRBV15 and J usage is TRBJ2-5; no reliable D call. Trimming stripped 2 bases from V and 4 bases from J, with 14 bases between. The germline V gene has CDR1 LNHNV and CDR2 YYDKDF (reference sequence). This CDR3 has 15 residues.

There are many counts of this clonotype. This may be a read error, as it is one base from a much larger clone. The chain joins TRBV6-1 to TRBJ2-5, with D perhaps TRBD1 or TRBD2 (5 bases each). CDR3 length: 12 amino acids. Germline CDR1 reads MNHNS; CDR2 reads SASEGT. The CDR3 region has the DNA TGTACCAGCAGTGAGGGGTGGGAGACCCAGTACTTC. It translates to CTSSEGWETQYF.

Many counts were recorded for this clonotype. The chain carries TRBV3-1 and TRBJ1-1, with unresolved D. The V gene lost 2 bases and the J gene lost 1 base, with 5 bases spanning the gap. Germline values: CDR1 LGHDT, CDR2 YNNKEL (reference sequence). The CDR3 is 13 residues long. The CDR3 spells CASSQKPNTEAFF. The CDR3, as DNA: TGTGCCAGCAGCCAAAAACCGAACACTGAAGCTTTCTTT.

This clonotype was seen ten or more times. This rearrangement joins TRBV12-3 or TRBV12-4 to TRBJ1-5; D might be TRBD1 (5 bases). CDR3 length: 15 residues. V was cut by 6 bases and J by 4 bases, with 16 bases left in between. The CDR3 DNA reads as TGTGCCAGCAGCCCAGGTGACAGTTATAATCAGCCCCAGCATTTT. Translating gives CASSPGDSYNQPQHF.

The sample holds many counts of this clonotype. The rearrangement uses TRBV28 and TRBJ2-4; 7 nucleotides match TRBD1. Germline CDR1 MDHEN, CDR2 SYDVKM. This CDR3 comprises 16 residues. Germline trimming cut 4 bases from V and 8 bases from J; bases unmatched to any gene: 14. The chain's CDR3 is CASSSPSRGIRDIQYF. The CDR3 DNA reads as TGTGCCAGCAGTTCCCCCAGCAGGGGGATAAGGGACATTCAGTACTTC.

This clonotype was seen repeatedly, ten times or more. The CDR3 loop is CASSPRAGLGEETQYF. The CDR3, as DNA: TGTGCCAGCAGCCCTCGCGCGGGACTAGGGGAAGAGACCCAGTACTTC. The chain combines TRBV9 with TRBJ2-5; the match to TRBD2 covers 8 bases. After removal of 4 bases from V and 3 bases from J, the junction contained 11 bases not matched to a gene. This CDR3 spans 16 amino acids. Per germline, CDR1 SGDLS and CDR2 YYNGEE.

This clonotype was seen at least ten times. The chain's CDR3 is CASNPMDRQLTSPNEQFF. CDR3 coding DNA: TGTGCCAGCAACCCAATGGACCGACAGCTTACAAGCCCCAATGAGCAGTTCTTC. This rearrangement joins TRBV27 to TRBJ2-1; D possibly corresponds to TRBD1 (5 bases). V dropped 7 bases and J dropped 6 bases, with 28 bases sitting between them. This CDR3 spans 18 amino acids. The germline V gene encodes CDR1 MNHEY and CDR2 SMNVEV (reference sequence).

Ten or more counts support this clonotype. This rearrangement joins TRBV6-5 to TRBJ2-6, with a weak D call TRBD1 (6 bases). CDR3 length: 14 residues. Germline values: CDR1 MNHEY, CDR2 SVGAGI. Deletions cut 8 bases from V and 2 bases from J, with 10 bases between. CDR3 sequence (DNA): TGTGCCAGCTCCAGGGGACCTGGGGCCAACGTCCTGACTTTC. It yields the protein CASSRGPGANVLTF.

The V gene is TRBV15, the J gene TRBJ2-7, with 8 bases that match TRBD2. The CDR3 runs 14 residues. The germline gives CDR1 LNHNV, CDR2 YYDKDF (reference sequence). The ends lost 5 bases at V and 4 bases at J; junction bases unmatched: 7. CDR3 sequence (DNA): TGTGCCACCAGCGTGGCGGGAGGTCAGTACGAGCAGTACTTC. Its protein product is CATSVAGGQYEQYF. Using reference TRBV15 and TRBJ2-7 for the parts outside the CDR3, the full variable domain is DAMVIQNPRYQVTQFGKPVTLSCSQTLNHNVMYWYQQKSSQAPKLLFHYYDKDFNNEADTPDNFQSRRPNTSFCFLDIRSPGLGDTAMYLCATSVAGGQYEQYFGPGTRLTVT.

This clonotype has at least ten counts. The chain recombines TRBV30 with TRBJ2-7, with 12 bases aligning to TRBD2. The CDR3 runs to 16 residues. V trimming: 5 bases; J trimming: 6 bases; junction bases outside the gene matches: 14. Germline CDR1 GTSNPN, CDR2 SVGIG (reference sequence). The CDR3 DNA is TGTGCCTGGTCCGCTCCACTACTAGCGGGAGGTATCGAGCAGTACTTC. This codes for CAWSAPLLAGGIEQYF.

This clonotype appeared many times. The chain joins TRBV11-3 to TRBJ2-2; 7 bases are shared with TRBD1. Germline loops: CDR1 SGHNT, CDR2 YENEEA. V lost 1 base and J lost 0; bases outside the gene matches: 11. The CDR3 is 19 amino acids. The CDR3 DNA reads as TGTGCCAGCAGCTTAGTATACAGGGGAGTACGATCGAACACCGGGGAGCTGTTTTTT. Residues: CASSLVYRGVRSNTGELFF.

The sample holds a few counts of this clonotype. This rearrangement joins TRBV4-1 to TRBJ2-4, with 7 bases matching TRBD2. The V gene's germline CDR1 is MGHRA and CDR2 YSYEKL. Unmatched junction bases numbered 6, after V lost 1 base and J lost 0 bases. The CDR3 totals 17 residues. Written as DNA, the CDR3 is TGCGCCAGCAGCCAAGTGGGGGGGAGTCTAGCCAAAAACATTCAGTACTTC. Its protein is CASSQVGGSLAKNIQYF.

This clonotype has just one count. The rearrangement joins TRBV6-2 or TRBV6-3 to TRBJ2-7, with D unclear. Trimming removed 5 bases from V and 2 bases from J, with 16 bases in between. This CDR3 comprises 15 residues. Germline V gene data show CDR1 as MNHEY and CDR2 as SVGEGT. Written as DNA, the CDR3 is TGTGCCAGCAGTCCGCAGGTCGTAGGACCCTACGAGCAGTACTTC. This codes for CASSPQVVGPYEQYF.

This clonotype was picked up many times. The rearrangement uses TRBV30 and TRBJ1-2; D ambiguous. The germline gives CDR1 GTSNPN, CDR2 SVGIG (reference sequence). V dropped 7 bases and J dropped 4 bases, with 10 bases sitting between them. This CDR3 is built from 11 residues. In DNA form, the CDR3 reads TGTGCCTCAGAAGTTGCCTATGGCTACACCTTC. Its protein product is CASEVAYGYTF.

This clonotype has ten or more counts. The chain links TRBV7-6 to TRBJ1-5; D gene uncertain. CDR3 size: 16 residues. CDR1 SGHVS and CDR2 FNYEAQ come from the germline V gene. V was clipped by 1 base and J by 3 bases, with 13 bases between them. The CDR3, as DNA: TGTGCCAGCAGCTTAGGGGCAGCCGCGAACAATCAGCCCCAGCATTTT. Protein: CASSLGAAANNQPQHF.

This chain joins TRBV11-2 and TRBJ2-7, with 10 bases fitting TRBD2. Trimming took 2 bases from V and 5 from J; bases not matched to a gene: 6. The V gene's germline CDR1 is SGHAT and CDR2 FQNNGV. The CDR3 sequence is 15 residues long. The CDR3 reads CASSLLTSGNHEQYF. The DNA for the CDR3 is TGTGCCAGCAGCTTACTCACTAGCGGGAACCACGAGCAGTACTTC. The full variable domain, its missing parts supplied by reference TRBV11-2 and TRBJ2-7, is EAGVAQSPRYKIIEKRQSVAFWCNPISGHATLYWYQQILGQGPKLLIQFQNNGVVDDSQLPKDRFSAERLKGVDSTLKIQPAKLEDSAVYLCASSLLTSGNHEQYFGPGTRLTVT.

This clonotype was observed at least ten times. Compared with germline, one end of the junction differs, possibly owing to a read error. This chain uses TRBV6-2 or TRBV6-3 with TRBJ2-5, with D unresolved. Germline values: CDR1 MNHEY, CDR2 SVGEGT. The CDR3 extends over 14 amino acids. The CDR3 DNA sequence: TGTGCCAGCAGTTACCAGGAAAACCAAGAGGCCCAGTACTTC. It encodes CASSYQENQEAQYF.